These 24 T cell receptor beta chains originate from one sample sequenced in a study of tumor and adjacent non-tumor tissue in lung cancer (dated by TCRdb to the late 2010s). RNA was isolated from bulk unsorted tissue, and RNA quality was assessed with a NanoDrop ND-1000 and an Agilent 2100. Receptors were amplified or captured by multiplex PCR. The sequencing machine was an Illumina HiSeq 2500. TCRbeta libraries were constructed through three rounds of nested PCR with primers (Table S4) according to protocols adapted from ARM-PCR. The raw public reads went through TCRdb reprocessing: fastp at Q25, MiXCR clone calling, in-frame beta chains kept. Each entry merges the rows of one CDR3 protein and shows their most common DNA and genes. This sample has over 130,000 distinct CDR3 sequences in its table, and approximately 64% of those were observed once. The ten biggest clones cover about 20% of the sample.

The sample consisted of lung tumor tissue. Source of these receptors: a man in his 60s with small cell lung cancer.

For this clonotype: In this CDR3 the conserved last residue, phenylalanine or tryptophan, is missing, so a read error is likely. CDR3 sequence: CASRYSTRDQPQHS. CDR3 bases: TGTGCTAGCAGATACTCGACTCGGGATCAGCCCCAGCATTCT. This chain uses TRBV6-5 with TRBJ1-5; no clear D gene. Germline CDR1 reads MNHEY; CDR2 reads SVGAGI. The CDR3 totals 14 residues.

Turning to this clonotype: One end of the junction is discordant with germline, which a read error may explain. The chain employs TRBV20-1 and TRBJ2-7; D ambiguous. The CDR3 totals 12 residues. Germline V lookup: CDR1 DFQATT, CDR2 SNEGSKA (reference sequence). The CDR3 reads CIASSRTYEQYF. CDR3 nucleotides: TGCATTGCTAGTAGCAGGACCTACGAGCAGTACTTC.

The V gene is TRBV24-1, the J gene TRBJ2-3; no clear D gene. V lost 4 bases to trimming and J lost 0 bases, with 13 bases between them. Germline V gene sequence: CDR1 KGHDR, CDR2 SFDVKD. The CDR3 totals 16 residues. The CDR3 DNA reads as TGTGCCACCAGTGACCCGAGAAGACCTAGCACAGATACGCAGTATTTT. This sequence encodes CATSDPRRPSTDTQYF.

Concerning this clonotype itself: The conserved phenylalanine or tryptophan is not found at the CDR3 terminus, so this likely reflects a read error. The chain is built from TRBV6-2 or TRBV6-3 and TRBJ1-5, with 7 bases fitting TRBD1. Germline CDR1 reads MNHEY; CDR2 reads SVGEGT. The length of the CDR3 is 14 residues. J was trimmed by 2 bases and V by 11 bases; bases with no gene match: 9. CDR3 DNA: TGTGCCTCCGGGACAGAGTATTGCAATCAGCCCCAGCATGTT. Protein sequence: CASGTEYCNQPQHV.

As regards this clonotype: This may stem from a read error, because a much larger clone lies one nucleotide away. The chain uses TRBV7-9 and TRBJ2-3; TRBD2 might be the D (6 bases). Germline-derived CDR1 and CDR2 are SEHNR and FQNEAQ (reference sequence). The length of the CDR3 is 15 residues. Trimming stripped 0 bases from V and 1 base from J, with 8 bases between. The CDR3 DNA follows: TGTGCCAGCAGCTTAGCGGGGACTGGCACAGATACGCAGTATTTT. This codes for CASSLAGTGTDTQYF.

A word on this clonotype: A much larger clone sits a single nucleotide away, making a read error possible. This chain uses TRBV11-2 with TRBJ2-3; TRBD2 matches at 7 bases. This CDR3 has 15 residues. The germline V gene has CDR1 SGHAT and CDR2 FQNNGV. This CDR3 reads CAGSSPGGRSDTQCF. CDR3 nucleotide sequence: TGTGCCGGCAGCTCCCCGGGGGGTCGCTCCGATACGCAGTGTTTT.

Comments on this clonotype: Mismatch with germline at one junction end may stem from a read error. V usage is TRBV4-2 and J usage is TRBJ2-6; D unresolved. Looked up from germline, CDR1 is LGHNA and CDR2 is YNFKEQ. This CDR3 is built from 16 residues. The CDR3 DNA reads as TGTGCCAGCAGCTATAGATCCTCTTCTGGGACCAACGTCCTGACTTTC. Protein sequence: CASSYRSSSGTNVLTF.

The table lists this clonotype with a count of one. A read error may explain this, as a much larger clone is one base away. The J gene is TRBJ1-3, the V gene TRBV29-1; TRBD1 matches 8 bases. Losses at the gene ends were 6 bases for V and 0 bases for J; bases not matched to a gene: 10. CDR1 is SQVTM and CDR2 is ANQGSEA in the germline V gene. This CDR3 is built from 16 residues. The CDR3 nucleotides are TGCAGCGTGGGATATGGACAGGGAAGCTCTGGAAACACCATATATTTT. Protein: CSVGYGQGSSGNTIYF.

Of note for this clonotype: Given a much more abundant clone one base away, this may be a read error. The rearrangement uses TRBV6-2 or TRBV6-3 and TRBJ2-1, with D maybe TRBD2 (5 bases). Trimming pared 7 bases from V and 10 bases from J, leaving 11 bases between. The CDR3 is made up of 11 amino acids. Germline V gene sequence: CDR1 MNHEY, CDR2 SVGEGT. CDR3 coding DNA: TGTGCCAGCACCAAGGAGGTCGAGCAGTTCTTC. It is translated as CASTKEVEQFF.

This clonotype was picked up many times. The rearrangement uses TRBV4-2 and TRBJ1-4; tentatively, D is TRBD1 (5 bases). CDR3 length: 13 amino acids. Germline CDR1 LGHNA, CDR2 YNFKEQ. V was pared by 6 bases and J by 8 bases, with 13 bases between. In nucleotides, the CDR3 is TGTGCCAGCAGGGTGAGGGGCGCGGAAAAACTGTTTTTT. Protein product: CASRVRGAEKLFF.

Turning to this clonotype: At one boundary the junction diverges from the germline segment, which might be a read error. V and J are TRBV6-6 and TRBJ1-6, with 8 bases matching TRBD1. CDR1 and CDR2 from the germline V gene are MNHNY and SVGAGI (reference sequence). CDR3 length: 17 residues. In DNA form, the CDR3 reads TGTGCCGGCAGTTACCCCCCTGGGCAGGGGGCCAATTCACCCCTCCACTTT. Translating it yields CAGSYPPGQGANSPLHF.

In regard to this clonotype: The junction differs from germline at one of its ends, possibly a read error. The chain combines TRBV5-6 with TRBJ1-2; D may be TRBD1 (5 bases). The CDR3 loop spans 14 amino acids. CDR1 is SGHDT and CDR2 is YYEEEE in the germline V gene. Written as DNA, the CDR3 is TGTACCAGCAGCATGCGTCAGGGAAACTATGGCTACACCTTC. Amino acids: CTSSMRQGNYGYTF.

As concerns this clonotype: A much larger clone sits a single nucleotide away, making a read error possible. The rearrangement joins TRBV28 to TRBJ1-2, with a tentative D call TRBD1 (6 bases). Germline lookup yields CDR1 MDHEN and CDR2 SYDVKM. This CDR3 is built from 13 residues. Deletions cut 5 bases from V and 3 bases from J, with 10 bases between. CDR3 sequence (DNA): TGTGCCAGCAGTCAGACAGGACACTATGGCTACACCTTC. It codes for CASSQTGHYGYTF.

The J gene is TRBJ2-1, the V gene TRBV5-6, with 7 bases matching TRBD1. The V and J ends lost 0 bases and 6 bases, in that order; junction bases with no gene match: 9. The CDR3 length is 16 residues. Germline CDR1 is SGHDT and CDR2 is YYEEEE. CDR3 loop: CASSLGGRGSCNEQFF. The CDR3 nucleotides are TGTGCCAGCAGCTTGGGAGGCAGGGGGAGTTGCAATGAGCAGTTCTTC. Full variable domain (rest looked up from reference TRBV5-6 and TRBJ2-1): DAGVTQSPTHLIKTRGQQVTLRCSPKSGHDTVSWYQQALGQGPQFIFQYYEEEERQRGNFPDRFSGHQFPNYSSELNVNALLLGDSALYLCASSLGGRGSCNEQFFGPGTRLTVL.

Regarding this clonotype: This clone may be a read error of a much larger clone one base away. This chain joins TRBV11-3 and TRBJ1-1; weak D call: TRBD1 (6 bases). Germline loops: CDR1 SGHNT, CDR2 YENEEA. CDR3 length: 17 residues. DNA of the CDR3: TGTGCCAGCAGCCTGAGATATCGACAGGACCTGAACACTGAAGTTTTCTTT. Its translation is CASSLRYRQDLNTEVFF.

This clonotype has a count of ten or more. The chain combines TRBV20-1 with TRBJ1-2, with 7 bases that match TRBD1. Unmatched junction bases numbered 6, after V lost 6 bases and J lost 2 bases. The CDR3 has 13 amino acids. Germline V gene data show CDR1 as DFQATT and CDR2 as SNEGSKA (reference sequence). CDR3 coding DNA: TGCAGTGCCCCCAGGACAGGAAACTATGGCTACACCTTC. It encodes CSAPRTGNYGYTF.

This clonotype was detected only a few times. This chain links TRBV20-1 with TRBJ1-5, with 7 nucleotides matching TRBD1. The trim removed 2 bases at V and 4 bases at J, leaving 2 bases unmatched. Germline CDR1 reads DFQATT; CDR2 reads SNEGSKA (reference sequence). The CDR3 runs 13 residues. The chain's CDR3 is CSARSDRNQPQHF. CDR3 nucleotide sequence: TGCAGTGCTAGATCGGACAGGAATCAGCCCCAGCATTTT.

The chain has TRBV6-5 and TRBJ2-2, with D maybe TRBD1 (5 bases). CDR3 length: 16 residues. Germline CDR1 MNHEY, CDR2 SVGAGI. Trimming removed 6 bases at V and 7 bases at J, with 21 bases between. The CDR3 nucleotides are TGTGCCAGCAGGTATAGGGGTCAGGCTGCCCGCGGGGAGCTGTTTTTT. Protein product: CASRYRGQAARGELFF.

V usage is TRBV11-1 and J usage is TRBJ1-2; D may be TRBD1 (5 bases). Trimming pared 5 bases from V and 11 bases from J, leaving 18 bases between. This CDR3 has 13 residues. Germline-derived CDR1 and CDR2 are SGHAT and FQDESV (reference sequence). Here the CDR3 reads CASSRDDFYEYTF. In nucleotides, the CDR3 is TGTGCCAGCAGCCGGGACGACTTCTATGAATACACCTTC. Using reference TRBV11-1 and TRBJ1-2 for the parts outside the CDR3, the full variable domain is EAEVAQSPRYKITEKSQAVAFWCDPISGHATLYWYRQILGQGPELLVQFQDESVVDDSQLPKDRFSAERLKGVDSTLKIQPAELGDSAMYLCASSRDDFYEYTFGSGTRLTVV.

The chain carries TRBV19 and TRBJ2-1; TRBD2 matches 13 bases. Germline V gene data show CDR1 as LNHDA and CDR2 as SQIVND (reference sequence). The CDR3 spans 14 residues. The V and J ends lost 10 bases and 5 bases, in that order; junction bases with no gene match: 5. The chain's CDR3 is CATSGTSGDNEQFF. The CDR3 DNA follows: TGTGCCACTTCCGGGACTAGCGGGGACAATGAGCAGTTCTTC.

Comment on this clonotype: A read error may be the cause here, since a much bigger clone is one base away. This chain uses TRBV6-1 with TRBJ1-5; TRBD1 aligns across 7 bases. The CDR3 is 16 residues long. Germline V gene lookup returns CDR1 MNHNS and CDR2 SASEGT. CDR3 sequence reads: CARSAGRGNSNQPQHF. The CDR3, as DNA: TGTGCCAGGAGTGCCGGCAGGGGGAATAGCAATCAGCCCCAGCATTTT.

The chain uses TRBV28 and TRBJ2-7; possibly TRBD1 for D (6 bases). Germline CDR1 and CDR2: MDHEN and SYDVKM. Trimming took off 4 bases at V and 4 bases at J, with 17 bases between the two ends. The CDR3 loop spans 15 amino acids. The DNA for the CDR3 is TGTGCCAGCAGTTCTTTATCGACAGGAGGATACGAGCAGTACTTC. Residues: CASSSLSTGGYEQYF.

Turning to this clonotype: An end of the junction does not agree with germline; a read error may underlie this. J is TRBJ2-1 and V is TRBV6-5, with TRBD2 matching 7 bases. Germline lookup yields CDR1 MNHEY and CDR2 SVGAGI. This CDR3 spans 15 amino acids. The CDR3 spells CVSSYGGSRYNEQFF. CDR3 nucleotide sequence: TGTGTCAGCAGTTACGGGGGGAGTCGGTACAATGAGCAGTTCTTC.

The genes are TRBV6-2 or TRBV6-3 and TRBJ2-1; possible D gene TRBD2, 7 bases. CDR1 and CDR2 from the germline V gene are MNHEY and SVGEGT. V shed 4 bases and J shed 9 bases, with 16 bases lying between them. The CDR3 consists of 14 residues. CDR3 protein: CASSLGGPGGEQFF. Written as DNA, the CDR3 is TGTGCCAGCAGTTTAGGGGGGCCGGGGGGTGAGCAGTTCTTC.